This T cell receptor (beta chain) came from a study of response to subunit inactivated influenza vaccine. Whole-study results and caveats: Each seasonal flu vaccination may recruit only limited new T cells, authors suggested.

Looked up from germline, CDR1 is SGDLS and CDR2 is YYNGEE. This CDR3 has 15 amino acids. With 6 bases removed from V and 1 base from J, the gap between germline ends came to 14 bases. This clonotype was seen repeatedly, ten times or more. Its antigen is still unknown. MiXCR, run by TCRdb on the RT-PCR reads, gives a single entry per CDR3 protein. The top ten clones hold around a tenth of a sample with around 320,000 distinct CDR3 sequences, around 22% of them seen once. The source of this sequence is a man between 50 and 70 years old who received an inactivated influenza vaccine. The chain couples TRBV9 to TRBJ1-3; tentatively, D is TRBD1 (5 bases). The specimen was PBMCs from blood, collected around 22 months after vaccination. Here the CDR3 DNA reads TGTGCCAGCACACCGGGGGATAGGTCTGGAAACACCATATATTTT. Amino acid sequence: CASTPGDRSGNTIYF.